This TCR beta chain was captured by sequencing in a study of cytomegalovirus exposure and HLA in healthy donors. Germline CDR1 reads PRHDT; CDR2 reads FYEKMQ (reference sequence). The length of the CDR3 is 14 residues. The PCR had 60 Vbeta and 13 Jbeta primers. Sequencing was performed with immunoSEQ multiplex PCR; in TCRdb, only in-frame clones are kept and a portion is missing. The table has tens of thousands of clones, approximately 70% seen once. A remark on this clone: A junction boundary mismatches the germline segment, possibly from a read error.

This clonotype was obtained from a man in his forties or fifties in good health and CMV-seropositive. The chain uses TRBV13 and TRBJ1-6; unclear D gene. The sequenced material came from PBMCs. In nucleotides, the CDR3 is TGTGCCAGCAGCCTAGGCTCGTTTAATTCACCCCTCCACTTT. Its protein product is CASSLGSFNSPLHF.